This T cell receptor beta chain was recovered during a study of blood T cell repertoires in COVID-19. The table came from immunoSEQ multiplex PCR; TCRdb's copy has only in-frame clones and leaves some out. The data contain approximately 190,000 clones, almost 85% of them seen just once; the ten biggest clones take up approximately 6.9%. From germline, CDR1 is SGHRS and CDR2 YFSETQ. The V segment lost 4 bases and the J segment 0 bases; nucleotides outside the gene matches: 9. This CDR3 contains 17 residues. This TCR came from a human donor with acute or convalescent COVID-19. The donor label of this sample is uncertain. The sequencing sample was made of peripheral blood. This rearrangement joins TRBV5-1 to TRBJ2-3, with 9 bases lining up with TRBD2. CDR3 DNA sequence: TGCGCCAGCAGCGTGGCCCCTAGCGGGACAAGCACAGATACGCAGTATTTT. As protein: CASSVAPSGTSTDTQYF.